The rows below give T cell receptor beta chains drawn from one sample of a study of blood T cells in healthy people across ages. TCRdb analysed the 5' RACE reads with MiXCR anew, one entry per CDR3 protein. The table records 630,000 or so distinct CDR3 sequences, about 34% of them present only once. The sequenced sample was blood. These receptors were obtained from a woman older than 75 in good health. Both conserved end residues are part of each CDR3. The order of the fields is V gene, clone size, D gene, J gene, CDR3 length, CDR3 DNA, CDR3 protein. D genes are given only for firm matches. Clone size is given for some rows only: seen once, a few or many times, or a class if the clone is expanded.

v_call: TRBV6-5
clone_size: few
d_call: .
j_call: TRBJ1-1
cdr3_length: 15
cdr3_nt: TGTGCCAGCAGTTACGGGACATCGGGTCTCACTGAAGCTTTCTTT
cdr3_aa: CASSYGTSGLTEAFF

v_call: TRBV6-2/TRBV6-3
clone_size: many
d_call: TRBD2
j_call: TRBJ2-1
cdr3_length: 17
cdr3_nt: TGTGCCAGCACCAGGACTAGCGGGGGGGCTAATAACAATGAGCAGTTCTTC
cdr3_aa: CASTRTSGGANNNEQFF

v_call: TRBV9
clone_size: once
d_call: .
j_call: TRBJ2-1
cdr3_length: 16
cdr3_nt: TGTGCCAGCAGCTCCCAGCCAGCGGGTATTAACGATGAGCAGTTCTTC
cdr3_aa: CASSSQPAGINDEQFF

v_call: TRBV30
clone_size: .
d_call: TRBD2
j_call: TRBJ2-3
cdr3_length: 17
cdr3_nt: TGTGCCTGGTCCCTTAATGGGGCGGGGGGGAGCACAGATACGCAGTATTTT
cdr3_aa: CAWSLNGAGGSTDTQYF

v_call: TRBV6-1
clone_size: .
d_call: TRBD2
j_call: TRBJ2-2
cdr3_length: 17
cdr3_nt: TGTGCCAGCAGCGCGACTAGCGGGGGGGCTCGGACCGGGGAGCTGTTTTTT
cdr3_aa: CASSATSGGARTGELFF

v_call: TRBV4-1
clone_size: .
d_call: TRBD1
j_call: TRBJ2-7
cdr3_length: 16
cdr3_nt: TGCGCCAGCAGCCAATCCGACAGGGTGGTAACCTACGAGCAGTACTTC
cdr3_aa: CASSQSDRVVTYEQYF

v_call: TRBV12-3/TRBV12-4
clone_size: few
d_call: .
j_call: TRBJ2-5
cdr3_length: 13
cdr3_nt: TGTGCCAGCAGGCCGACAGTTCAAGGGACCCAGTACTTC
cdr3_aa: CASRPTVQGTQYF

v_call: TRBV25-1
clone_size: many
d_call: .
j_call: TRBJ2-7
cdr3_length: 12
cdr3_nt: TGTGCCAGCAGTGTCGCCTGCTACGAGCAGTACTTC
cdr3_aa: CASSVACYEQYF

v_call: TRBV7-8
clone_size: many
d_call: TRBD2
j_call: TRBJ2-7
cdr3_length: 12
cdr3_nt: TGTGCCAGCAGCTTAGGTCCGGGGACTAAGTACTTC
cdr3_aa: CASSLGPGTKYF

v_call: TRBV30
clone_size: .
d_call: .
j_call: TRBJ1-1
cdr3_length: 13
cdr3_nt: TGTGCCTGGAGTGTCGAGGAATTCCCTGAAGCTTTCTTT
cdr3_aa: CAWSVEEFPEAFF

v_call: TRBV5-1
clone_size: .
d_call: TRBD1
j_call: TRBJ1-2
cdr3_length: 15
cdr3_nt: TGCGCCAGCAGCTACGCAGGGGGCGCAGACTATGGCTACACCTTC
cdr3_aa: CASSYAGGADYGYTF

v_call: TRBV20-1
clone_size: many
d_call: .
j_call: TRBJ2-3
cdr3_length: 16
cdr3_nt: TGCAGTGCTAGAGAGCCGGGGGGCTGGAGCACAGATACGCAGTATTTT
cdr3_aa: CSAREPGGWSTDTQYF

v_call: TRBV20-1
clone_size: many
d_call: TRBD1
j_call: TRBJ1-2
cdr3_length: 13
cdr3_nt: TGCAGTGCTAGAGATCGGGACAGGGATGGCTACACCTTC
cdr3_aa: CSARDRDRDGYTF

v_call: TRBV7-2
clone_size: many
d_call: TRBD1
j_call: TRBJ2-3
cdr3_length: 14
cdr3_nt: TGTGCCAGCAGCTTAAGGGGGCGGTCAGATACGCAGTATTTT
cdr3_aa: CASSLRGRSDTQYF

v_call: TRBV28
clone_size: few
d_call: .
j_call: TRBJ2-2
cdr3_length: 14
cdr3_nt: TGTGCCAGCAGTTTAATTAGGATTACCGGGGAGCTGTTTTTT
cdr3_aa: CASSLIRITGELFF

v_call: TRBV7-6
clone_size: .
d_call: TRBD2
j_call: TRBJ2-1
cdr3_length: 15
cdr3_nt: TGTGCCAGCAGCCTTCTAGCGGGGCCACAAGAGACCCAGTTCTTC
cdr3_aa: CASSLLAGPQETQFF

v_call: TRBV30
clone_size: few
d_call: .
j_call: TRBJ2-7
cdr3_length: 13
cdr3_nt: TGTGCCTGGAGTCAAGGGGGGCCCTACGAGCAGTACTTC
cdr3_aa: CAWSQGGPYEQYF

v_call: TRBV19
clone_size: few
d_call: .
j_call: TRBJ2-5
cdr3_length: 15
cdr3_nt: TGTGCCAGTAACGGACTGACAGGCGGTCAAGAGACCCAGTACTTC
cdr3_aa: CASNGLTGGQETQYF

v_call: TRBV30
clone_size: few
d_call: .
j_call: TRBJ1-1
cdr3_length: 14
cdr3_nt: TGTGCCTGGGCCCCGGATGGGGTGAACACTGAAGCTTTCTTT
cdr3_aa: CAWAPDGVNTEAFF

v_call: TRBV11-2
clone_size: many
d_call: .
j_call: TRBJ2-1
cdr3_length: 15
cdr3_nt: TGTGCCAGCAGCTTACGCAGGGGGGCTAACAATGAGCAGTTCTTC
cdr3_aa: CASSLRRGANNEQFF

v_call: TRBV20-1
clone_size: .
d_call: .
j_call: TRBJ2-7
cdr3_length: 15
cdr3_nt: TGCAGTGCATTCCCCCTAGCGCGAGGGGCCAACGAGCAGTACTTC
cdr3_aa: CSAFPLARGANEQYF

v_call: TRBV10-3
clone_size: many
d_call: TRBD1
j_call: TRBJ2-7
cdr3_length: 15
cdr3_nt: TGTGCCATCAGTGAGTCCAACACAGGGGGCTACGAGCAGTACTTC
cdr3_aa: CAISESNTGGYEQYF

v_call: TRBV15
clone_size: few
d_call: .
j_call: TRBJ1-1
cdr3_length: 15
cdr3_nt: TGTGCCACCAGCAGAGATTACAGAAAGAACACTGAAGCTTTCTTT
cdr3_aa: CATSRDYRKNTEAFF

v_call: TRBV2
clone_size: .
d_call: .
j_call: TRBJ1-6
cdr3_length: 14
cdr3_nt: TGTGCCAGCAGTGGCCCGGGTCTCGATTCACCCCTCCACTTT
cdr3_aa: CASSGPGLDSPLHF

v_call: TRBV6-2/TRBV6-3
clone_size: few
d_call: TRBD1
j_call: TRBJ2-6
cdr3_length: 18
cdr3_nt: TGTGCCAGCACCCTACAGGGGCCTTTTACCTCTGGGGCCAACGTCCTGACTTTC
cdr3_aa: CASTLQGPFTSGANVLTF

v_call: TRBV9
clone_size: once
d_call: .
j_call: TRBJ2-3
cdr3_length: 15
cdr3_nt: TGTGCCAGCAGCGTAGCAGGGTTGAAAACAGATACGCAGTATTTT
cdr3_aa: CASSVAGLKTDTQYF

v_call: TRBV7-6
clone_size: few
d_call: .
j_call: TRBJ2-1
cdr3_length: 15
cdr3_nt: TGTGCCAGCAGCTTAGCGCGAGTGGGGACAAATGAGCAGTTCTTC
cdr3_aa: CASSLARVGTNEQFF

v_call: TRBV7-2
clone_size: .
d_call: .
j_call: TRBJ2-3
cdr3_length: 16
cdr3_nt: TGTACCAGCAGCTTAGCGGGGATGAAGGGCACAGATACGCAGTATTTT
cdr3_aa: CTSSLAGMKGTDTQYF

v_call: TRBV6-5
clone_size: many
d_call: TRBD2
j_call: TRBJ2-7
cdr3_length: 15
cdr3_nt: TGTGCCAGCAGTACGGGACTAGCGGGGAGGTACGAGCAGTACTTC
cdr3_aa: CASSTGLAGRYEQYF

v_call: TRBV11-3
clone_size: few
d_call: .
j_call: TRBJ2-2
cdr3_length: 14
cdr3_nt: TGTGCCAGCAGCTTAGGACAATCCAACGGGGAGCTGTTTTTT
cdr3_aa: CASSLGQSNGELFF

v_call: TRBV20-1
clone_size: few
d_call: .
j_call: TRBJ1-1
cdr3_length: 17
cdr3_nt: TGCAGTGCTAGGGCCCCCCTACCGGGGCTCATGAACACTGAAGCTTTCTTT
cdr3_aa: CSARAPLPGLMNTEAFF

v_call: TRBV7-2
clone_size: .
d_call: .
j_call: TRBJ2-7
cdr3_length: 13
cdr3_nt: TGTGCCAGCAGCTCTTGGACTTCCTACGAGCAGTACTTC
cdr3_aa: CASSSWTSYEQYF

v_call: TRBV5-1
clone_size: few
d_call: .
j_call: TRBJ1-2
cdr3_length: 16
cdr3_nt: TGCGCCAGCAGCTGGGATGGGGCCCAGGGAGACTATGGCTACACCTTC
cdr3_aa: CASSWDGAQGDYGYTF

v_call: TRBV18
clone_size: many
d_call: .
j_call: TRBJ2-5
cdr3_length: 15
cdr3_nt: TGTGCCAGCTCACCCTCAACCCAGGAATGGGAGACCCAGTACTTC
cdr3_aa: CASSPSTQEWETQYF

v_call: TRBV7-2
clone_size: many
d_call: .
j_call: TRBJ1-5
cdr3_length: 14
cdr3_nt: TGTGCCAGCAGCTTAGTGGGTGGCTGGGAGCCCCAGCATTTT
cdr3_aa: CASSLVGGWEPQHF

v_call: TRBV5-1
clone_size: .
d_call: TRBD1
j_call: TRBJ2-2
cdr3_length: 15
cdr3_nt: TGCGCCAGCAGTGACCAGGGGGCTGACACCGGGGAGCTGTTTTTT
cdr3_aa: CASSDQGADTGELFF

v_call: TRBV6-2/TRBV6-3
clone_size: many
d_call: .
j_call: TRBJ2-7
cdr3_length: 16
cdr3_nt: TGTGCCAGTAACAACCCGTGGGCTCTCAGAAACTACGAGCAGTACTTC
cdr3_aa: CASNNPWALRNYEQYF

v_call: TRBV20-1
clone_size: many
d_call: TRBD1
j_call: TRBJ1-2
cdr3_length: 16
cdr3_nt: TGCAGTGCTAGAGAAGGAGGGGGCAGGCAACTCTATGGCTACACCTTC
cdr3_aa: CSAREGGGRQLYGYTF

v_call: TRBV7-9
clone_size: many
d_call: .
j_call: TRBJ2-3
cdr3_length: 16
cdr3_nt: TGTGCCAGCAGCCACCTCACCGGGATACCCGGAGATACGCAGTATTTT
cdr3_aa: CASSHLTGIPGDTQYF

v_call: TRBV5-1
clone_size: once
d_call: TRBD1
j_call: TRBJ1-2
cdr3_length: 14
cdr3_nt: TGCGCCAGCAGATCGACAGGGGCGGCCTATGGCTACACCTTC
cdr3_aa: CASRSTGAAYGYTF

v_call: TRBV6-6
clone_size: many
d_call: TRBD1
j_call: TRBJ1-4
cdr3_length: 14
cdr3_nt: TGTGCCATCGGTTGGTACGACAGGGGCGAAAAACTGTTTTTT
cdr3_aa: CAIGWYDRGEKLFF

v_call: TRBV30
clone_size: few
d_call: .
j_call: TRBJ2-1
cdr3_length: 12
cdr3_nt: TGTGCCTGGAAGGAAGAAGGGAATGAGCAGTTCTTC
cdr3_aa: CAWKEEGNEQFF